This T cell receptor (beta chain) was sequenced during a study of cytotoxic CD8 clonotypes in ibrutinib-treated CLL. Across the study: On average, roughly 94,000 productive rearrangements and 200,000 to 300,000 productive templates per sample. Study conclusions and caveats: Public clonotypes showed up rarely, and on treatment they shrank or held steady.

The CDR3 runs 13 residues. Germline CDR1 reads GTSNPN; CDR2 reads SVGIG (reference sequence). The ends were cut back, 2 bases at V and 5 bases at J, with 12 bases in the middle. Produced via immunoSEQ multiplex PCR; TCRdb's table is partial and in-frame only. The table shows 53,000 or so clones, with approximately 50% occurring only once. A word on this clone: Its antigen is still unknown.

The chain joins TRBV30 to TRBJ1-1; the D is unclear. The sample here was PBMCs, taken at disease progression, from a patient treated with ibrutinib. The receptor was isolated from a human donor with chronic lymphocytic leukemia. CDR3 in DNA: TGTGCCTGGAGTCCTAACAGTGCGACTGAAGCTTTCTTT. Protein sequence: CAWSPNSATEAFF.